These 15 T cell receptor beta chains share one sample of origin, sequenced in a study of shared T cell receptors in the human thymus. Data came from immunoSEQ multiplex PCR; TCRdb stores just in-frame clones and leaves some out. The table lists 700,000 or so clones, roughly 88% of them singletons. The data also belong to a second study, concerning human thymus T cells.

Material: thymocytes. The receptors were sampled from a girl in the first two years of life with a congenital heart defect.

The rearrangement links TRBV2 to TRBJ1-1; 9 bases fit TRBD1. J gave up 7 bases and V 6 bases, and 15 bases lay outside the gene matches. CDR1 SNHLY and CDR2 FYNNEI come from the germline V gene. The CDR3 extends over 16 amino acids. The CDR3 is CASRPYRGRPLVEAFF. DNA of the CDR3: TGTGCCAGCAGACCCTACAGGGGGCGCCCCCTCGTTGAAGCTTTCTTT.

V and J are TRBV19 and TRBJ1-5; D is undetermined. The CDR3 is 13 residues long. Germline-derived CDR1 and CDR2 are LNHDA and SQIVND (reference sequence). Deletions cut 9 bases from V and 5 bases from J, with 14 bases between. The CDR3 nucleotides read TGTGCCAGCCAGCGGGGTCCCCATCAGCCCCAGCATTTT. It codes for CASQRGPHQPQHF.

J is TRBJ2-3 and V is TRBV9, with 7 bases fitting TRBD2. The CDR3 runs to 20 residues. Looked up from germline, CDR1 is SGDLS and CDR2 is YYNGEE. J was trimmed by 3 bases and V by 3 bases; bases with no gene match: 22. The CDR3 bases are TGTGCCAGCAGCGCACCCCCAGTGGGGGAGGGAGCAACTGGAACAGATACGCAGTATTTT. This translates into CASSAPPVGEGATGTDTQYF. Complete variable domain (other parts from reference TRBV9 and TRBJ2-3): DSGVTQTPKHLITATGQRVTLRCSPRSGDLSVYWYQQSLDQGLQFLIQYYNGEERAKGNILERFSAQQFPDLHSELNLSSLELGDSALYFCASSAPPVGEGATGTDTQYFGPGTRLTVL.

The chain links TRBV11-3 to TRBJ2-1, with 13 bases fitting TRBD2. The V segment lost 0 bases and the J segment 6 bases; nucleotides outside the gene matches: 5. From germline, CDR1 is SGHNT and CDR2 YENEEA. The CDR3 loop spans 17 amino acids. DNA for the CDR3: TGTGCCAGCAGCTTAGATGCGGGGACTAGCGGGGCCAATGAGCAGTTCTTC. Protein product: CASSLDAGTSGANEQFF.

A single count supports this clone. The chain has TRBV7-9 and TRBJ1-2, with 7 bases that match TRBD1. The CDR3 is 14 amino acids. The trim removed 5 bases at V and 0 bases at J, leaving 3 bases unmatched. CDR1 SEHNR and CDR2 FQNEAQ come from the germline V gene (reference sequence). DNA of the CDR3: TGTGCCAGCAGCCGACAGGGCCCTAACTATGGCTACACCTTC. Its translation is CASSRQGPNYGYTF.

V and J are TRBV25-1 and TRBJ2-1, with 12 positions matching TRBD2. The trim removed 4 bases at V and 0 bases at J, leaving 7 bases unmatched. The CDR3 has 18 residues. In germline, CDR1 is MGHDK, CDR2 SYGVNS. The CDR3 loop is CASSVAGLAGSSYNEQFF. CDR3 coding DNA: TGTGCCAGCAGTGTCGCAGGACTAGCGGGGAGCTCCTACAATGAGCAGTTCTTC.

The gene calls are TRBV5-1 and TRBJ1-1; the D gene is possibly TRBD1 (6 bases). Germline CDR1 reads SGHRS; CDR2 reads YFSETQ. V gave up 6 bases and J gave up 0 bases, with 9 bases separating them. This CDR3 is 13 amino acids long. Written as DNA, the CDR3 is TGCGCCAGCACGCGGGGGCTGAACACTGAAGCTTTCTTT. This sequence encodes CASTRGLNTEAFF.

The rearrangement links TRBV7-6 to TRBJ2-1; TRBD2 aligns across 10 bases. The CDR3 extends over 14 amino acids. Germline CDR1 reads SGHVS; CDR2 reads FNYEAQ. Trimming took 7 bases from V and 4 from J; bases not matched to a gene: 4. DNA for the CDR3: TGTGCCAGCACTTTAGCGGGGGGTTACAATGAGCAGTTCTTC. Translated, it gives CASTLAGGYNEQFF.

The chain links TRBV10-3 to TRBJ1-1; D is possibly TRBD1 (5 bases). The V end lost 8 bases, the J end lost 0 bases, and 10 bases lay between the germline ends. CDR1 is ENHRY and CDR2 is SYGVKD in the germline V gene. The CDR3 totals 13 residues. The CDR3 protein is CAICTRVNTEAFF. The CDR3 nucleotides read TGTGCCATCTGTACCAGGGTGAACACTGAAGCTTTCTTT.

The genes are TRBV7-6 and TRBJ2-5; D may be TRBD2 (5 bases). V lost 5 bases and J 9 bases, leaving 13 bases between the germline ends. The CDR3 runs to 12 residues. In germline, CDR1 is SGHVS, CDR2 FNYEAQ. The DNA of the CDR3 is TGTGCCAGCAGCCAACACGGCGGGCCCCAGTACTTC. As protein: CASSQHGGPQYF.

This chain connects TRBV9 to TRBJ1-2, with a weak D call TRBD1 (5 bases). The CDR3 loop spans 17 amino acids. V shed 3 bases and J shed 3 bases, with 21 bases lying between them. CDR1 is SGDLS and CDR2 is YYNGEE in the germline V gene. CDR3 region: CASSATLGGSRDYGYTF. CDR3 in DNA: TGTGCCAGCAGCGCGACTCTGGGGGGTAGCAGGGACTATGGCTACACCTTC. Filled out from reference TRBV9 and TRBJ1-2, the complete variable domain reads DSGVTQTPKHLITATGQRVTLRCSPRSGDLSVYWYQQSLDQGLQFLIQYYNGEERAKGNILERFSAQQFPDLHSELNLSSLELGDSALYFCASSATLGGSRDYGYTFGSGTRLTVV.

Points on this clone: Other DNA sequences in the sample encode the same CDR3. The CDR3 DNA follows: TGTGCCAGCAGCCAAGTAAGGGGCCCCTACGAGCAGTACTTC. Residues: CASSQVRGPYEQYF. This rearrangement joins TRBV14 to TRBJ2-7; TRBD1 might be the D (5 bases). V was pared by 1 base and J by 2 bases, with 9 bases between. The length of the CDR3 is 14 residues. The germline CDR1 and CDR2 sequences are SGHDN and FVKESK.

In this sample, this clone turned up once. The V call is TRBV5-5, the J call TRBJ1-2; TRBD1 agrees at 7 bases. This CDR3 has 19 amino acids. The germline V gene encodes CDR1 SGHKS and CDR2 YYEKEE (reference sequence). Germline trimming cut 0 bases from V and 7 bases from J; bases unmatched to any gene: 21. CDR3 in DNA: TGTGCCAGCAGCTTGGAGGCCGGACAGGTTCAGGACGGATTCGGTGGCTACACCTTC. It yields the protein CASSLEAGQVQDGFGGYTF.

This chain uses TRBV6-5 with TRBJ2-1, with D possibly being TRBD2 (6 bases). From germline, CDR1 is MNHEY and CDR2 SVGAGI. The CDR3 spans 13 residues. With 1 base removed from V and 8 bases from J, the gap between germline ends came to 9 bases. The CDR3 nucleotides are TGTGCCAGCAGTTACTACGCGGGATATGAGCAGTTCTTC. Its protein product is CASSYYAGYEQFF.

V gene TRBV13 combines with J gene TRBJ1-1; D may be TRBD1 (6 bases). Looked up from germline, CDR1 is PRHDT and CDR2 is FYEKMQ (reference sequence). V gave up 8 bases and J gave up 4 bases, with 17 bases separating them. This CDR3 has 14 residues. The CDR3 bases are TGTGCCAGCGGCCGAATTCCAGGGGCCACTGAAGCTTTCTTT. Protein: CASGRIPGATEAFF.